A selection of T cell receptor beta chains follows, all from one sample in a study of regulatory T cells in long-lasting Graves disease. Via MiXCR, TCRdb re-called the multiplex PCR reads, giving one row per CDR3 protein. This table holds hundreds of thousands of distinct CDR3 sequences, over 15% found once. This sample also appeared in a second study, on T cells in Graves' hyperthyroidism and ophthalmopathy.

The material sequenced was peripheral blood mononuclear cells (PBMCs), taken at new diagnosis, from a patient treated with antithyroid drugs. The receptor set was obtained from a woman in her twenties or thirties with Graves disease. The CDR3 runs from the conserved cysteine through the conserved F or W. Fields, in order: V gene, CDR3 protein.

v_call: TRBV25-1; cdr3_aa: CASSVRAGYGYTF
v_call: TRBV29-1; cdr3_aa: CSFGGRGSLGYTF
v_call: TRBV28; cdr3_aa: CATVGVSGYSNQPQHF
v_call: TRBV10-2; cdr3_aa: CASSETYAGEQFF
v_call: TRBV12-3/TRBV12-4; cdr3_aa: CASSLWGVSAKLFF
v_call: TRBV2; cdr3_aa: CASRGRAVGSYEQYF
v_call: TRBV6-2/TRBV6-3; cdr3_aa: CASTNGGSGANVLTF
v_call: TRBV28; cdr3_aa: CASSRDRKQYF
v_call: TRBV11-2; cdr3_aa: CASSPADSQQYF
v_call: TRBV14; cdr3_aa: CASSQGQIYTGELFF
v_call: TRBV29-1; cdr3_aa: CSVVGGSDQETQYF
v_call: TRBV24-1; cdr3_aa: CATSARESWEQFF
v_call: TRBV12-3/TRBV12-4; cdr3_aa: CASSRDLEKLFF
v_call: TRBV6-5; cdr3_aa: CASSYGGYRMNTEAFF
v_call: TRBV30; cdr3_aa: CAPDLVAAYEQYF
v_call: TRBV18; cdr3_aa: CASSPGQETQYF
v_call: TRBV14; cdr3_aa: CASSQVHLNTEAFF
v_call: TRBV12-3/TRBV12-4; cdr3_aa: CASSPRDRITYEQYF
v_call: TRBV28; cdr3_aa: CASSQTPTSGQAYEQYF
v_call: TRBV12-3/TRBV12-4; cdr3_aa: CASSEELGEETQYF
v_call: TRBV20-1; cdr3_aa: CSATDRDDQPQHF
v_call: TRBV3-1; cdr3_aa: CASSPRQGSTGELFF
v_call: TRBV7-7; cdr3_aa: CASSLLAGAGEDTQYF
v_call: TRBV6-2/TRBV6-3; cdr3_aa: CASSYSEGLAGNF
v_call: TRBV19; cdr3_aa: CASSIDGPGRSFSVNTEAFF
v_call: TRBV28; cdr3_aa: CASSFLGQGNTGELFF
v_call: TRBV7-2; cdr3_aa: CASSHRLVQETQYF
v_call: TRBV29-1; cdr3_aa: CSVVNMRGKTEAFF
v_call: TRBV4-3; cdr3_aa: CASSQGDRDTGELFF
v_call: TRBV12-3/TRBV12-4; cdr3_aa: CASSLAEGFTGELFF
v_call: TRBV5-1; cdr3_aa: CASRTGLRETQYF
v_call: TRBV12-3/TRBV12-4; cdr3_aa: CASKISRPVLRAEAFF
v_call: TRBV18; cdr3_aa: CASSLPLRKETQYF
v_call: TRBV29-1; cdr3_aa: CSVTLGTSGSRYEQYF
v_call: TRBV7-9; cdr3_aa: CASSLITARESLKEFF
v_call: TRBV20-1; cdr3_aa: CSARGLDGGGTDTQYF
v_call: TRBV10-3; cdr3_aa: CAISGQTSFTDTQYF
v_call: TRBV24-1; cdr3_aa: CATSDGETGSFGGYGYTF
v_call: TRBV2; cdr3_aa: CASSDQSTSTGEQFF
v_call: TRBV3-1; cdr3_aa: CASSQEGREQYF
v_call: TRBV4-1; cdr3_aa: CASSQAFAGGVEAFF
v_call: TRBV7-6; cdr3_aa: CASSLAASGEQFF